This TCR beta chain was sequenced for a study of T cell responses to AZD1222 COVID-19 vaccine. Overall study results and limits: With two AZD1222 doses given, Spike-specific TCR breadth and depth both rose.

Concerning this clone: Its antigen is still unknown.

TCRdb's copy holds only in-frame clones and misses some; the assay was immunoSEQ multiplex PCR. The data hold more than 140,000 clones, with around 90% observed a single time. Sequenced material: peripheral blood, taken on day 0 of AZD1222 vaccination. This clonotype was sampled from an adult in good health.

The CDR3 DNA reads TGTGCCAGCAGTCCTCTGGACAGACCCTACGAGCAGTACTTC. This codes for CASSPLDRPYEQYF. The chain joins TRBV6-5 to TRBJ2-7; possibly TRBD1 for D (6 bases). V lost 5 bases and J 2 bases, leaving 13 bases between the germline ends. Germline values: CDR1 MNHEY, CDR2 SVGAGI. The CDR3 is 14 amino acids.